Following are 21 T cell receptor beta chains from one sample sequenced in a study of vaccination and CD4 T cells after COVID-19. Antigens for these TCRs are unknown. Cultured CD4+ T cell DNA underwent sequencing with the Oncomine TCR Beta short-read assay. TCRdb passed the PCR reads through MiXCR, listing each CDR3 protein once. This sample yields 13,000 or so distinct CDR3 sequences, of which 35% are seen a single time; 12% belongs to the top ten. Treatment in this sample: approximately nine-day PBMC culture with coronavirus spike peptide pools or control peptides (ViraFEST assay). The sequencing sample was made of CD4+ T cells from blood, cultured in vitro. These receptors were obtained from a human donor who had recovered from COVID-19.

This chain links TRBV28 with TRBJ2-7, with D possibly being TRBD2 (5 bases). CDR3 length equals 15 residues. Trimming took off 4 bases at V and 2 bases at J, with 15 bases between the two ends. CDR1 is MDHEN and CDR2 is SYDVKM in the germline V gene. The CDR3 bases are TGTGCCAGCAGTTCCTCCGGGGAAGGGACCTACGAGCAGTACTTC. This codes for CASSSSGEGTYEQYF.

A few counts support this clonotype. The chain carries TRBV6-2 or TRBV6-3 and TRBJ2-3, with D possibly TRBD2 on 5 matching bases. This CDR3 is 12 amino acids long. V gave up 5 bases and J gave up 7 bases, with 10 bases separating them. CDR1 and CDR2 from the germline V gene are MNHEY and SVGEGT. The CDR3 nucleotides are TGTGCCAGCAGTGCGGACTTGCATACGCAGTATTTT. Its translation: CASSADLHTQYF.

This clonotype came up a few times. This chain links TRBV19 with TRBJ1-5; 10 positions match TRBD1. In germline, CDR1 is LNHDA, CDR2 SQIVND (reference sequence). The CDR3 is made up of 15 amino acids. V lost 5 bases, J lost 11 bases, and 12 bases stayed unmatched. The DNA of the CDR3 is TGTGCCAGTAGTTGGCAGGACAGGGGGTCATCGGCCCAGCATTTT. This sequence encodes CASSWQDRGSSAQHF.

V usage is TRBV6-5 and J usage is TRBJ1-5; tentatively, D is TRBD1 (5 bases). Looked up from germline, CDR1 is MNHEY and CDR2 is SVGAGI. V dropped 4 bases and J dropped 4 bases, with 11 bases sitting between them. The CDR3 extends over 14 amino acids. CDR3 DNA: TGTGCCAGCAGTTCCCCGGGACGGAATCAGCCCCAGCATTTT. The encoded protein is CASSSPGRNQPQHF.

V gene TRBV24-1 combines with J gene TRBJ2-5; TRBD2 aligns across 7 bases. With 4 bases clipped from V and 4 bases from J, the junction kept 8 bases outside the gene matches. The CDR3 length is 15 residues. The V gene's germline CDR1 is KGHDR and CDR2 SFDVKD. The CDR3 region is CATSEAGGWGETQYF. The CDR3 coding sequence is TGTGCCACCAGTGAAGCCGGGGGGTGGGGAGAGACCCAGTACTTC.

The genes are TRBV6-5 and TRBJ2-7; 11 bases line up with TRBD2. Trimming took 4 bases from V and 2 from J; bases not matched to a gene: 1. The CDR3 loop spans 14 amino acids. Germline CDR1 reads MNHEY; CDR2 reads SVGAGI. CDR3: CASSWTSGPYEQYF. In DNA form, the CDR3 reads TGTGCCAGCAGTTGGACTAGCGGGCCCTACGAGCAGTACTTC.

The chain carries TRBV14 and TRBJ2-5, with unresolved D. CDR1 SGHDN and CDR2 FVKESK come from the germline V gene. CDR3 size: 11 residues. Trimming stripped 4 bases from V and 5 bases from J, with 5 bases between. The CDR3 loop reads CASSLRETQYF. The CDR3, as DNA: TGTGCCAGCAGCCTCCGGGAGACCCAGTACTTC. The full variable domain, in which reference TRBV14 and TRBJ2-5 provide the parts outside the CDR3, is EAGVTQFPSHSVIEKGQTVTLRCDPISGHDNLYWYRRVMGKEIKFLLHFVKESKQDESGMPNNRFLAERTGGTYSTLKVQPAELEDSGVYFCASSLRETQYFGPGTRLLVL.

This clonotype showed up just a few times. The CDR3 DNA is TGTGCCAGCAGTTTAAGAGGGGAGTGGGCGGGAGATACGCAGTATTTT. It codes for CASSLRGEWAGDTQYF. V and J are TRBV27 and TRBJ2-3; D may correspond to TRBD1 or TRBD2 (5 bases each). This CDR3 comprises 16 residues. Germline lookup yields CDR1 MNHEY and CDR2 SMNVEV (reference sequence). Trimming took off 2 bases at V and 5 bases at J, with 17 bases between the two ends.

V usage is TRBV2 and J usage is TRBJ1-5; 7 bases fit TRBD1. The CDR3 runs to 14 residues. With V trimmed by 7 bases and J by 3 bases, 6 bases remained unmatched. CDR1 is SNHLY and CDR2 is FYNNEI in the germline V gene. CDR3 nucleotides: TGTGCCAGCAAATATGGACAGGCCAATCAGCCCCAGCATTTT. Protein product: CASKYGQANQPQHF.

The rearrangement links TRBV6-1 to TRBJ2-3; possible D gene TRBD2, 5 bases. The CDR3 runs 13 residues. Trimming cost V 6 bases and J 3 bases, with 10 bases left between them. Per germline, CDR1 MNHNS and CDR2 SASEGT. CDR3 protein: CASSPRGTDTQYF. As DNA, the CDR3 is TGTGCCAGCAGCCCCAGAGGGACAGATACGCAGTATTTT.

This clonotype showed up just a few times. The chain employs TRBV2 and TRBJ1-5; D is perhaps TRBD1 (5 bases). The CDR3 covers 13 residues. V dropped 4 bases and J dropped 4 bases, with 8 bases sitting between them. Germline CDR1 and CDR2: SNHLY and FYNNEI. CDR3 bases: TGTGCCAGCAGTGGACAGAGGAATCAGCCCCAGCATTTT. Amino acid sequence: CASSGQRNQPQHF.

This rearrangement joins TRBV27 to TRBJ2-5; D not certain. Germline V CDR1 and CDR2: MNHEY, SMNVEV (reference sequence). The CDR3 contains 16 residues. With 6 bases removed from V and 2 bases from J, the gap between germline ends came to 19 bases. The CDR3 sequence is CASSPYKAPSQETQYF. CDR3 bases: TGTGCCAGCAGCCCCTACAAGGCACCCTCTCAAGAGACCCAGTACTTC.

CDR3 nucleotide sequence: TGTGCCAGCAGTTGGACAGGGGGCTCTGGGGCCAACGTCCTGACTTTC. Encoded protein: CASSWTGGSGANVLTF. The V gene is TRBV6-5, the J gene TRBJ2-6; 10 nucleotides agree with TRBD1. The CDR3 totals 16 residues. Germline V lookup: CDR1 MNHEY, CDR2 SVGAGI. The V gene end was trimmed by 4 bases and the J gene end by 0 bases; junction bases not matched to a gene: 0.

The genes are TRBV9 and TRBJ2-6; 8 bases are shared with TRBD2. The CDR3 length is 16 residues. Germline V gene data show CDR1 as SGDLS and CDR2 as YYNGEE. V was pared by 2 bases and J by 9 bases, with 10 bases of the junction left unmatched. As DNA, the CDR3 is TGTGCCAGCAGCGTCGGCGGGGGGTGGGTAGGCAACGTCCTGACTTTC. As protein: CASSVGGGWVGNVLTF.

CDR3 loop: CAIKGAGDSPLHF. The CDR3 DNA reads TGTGCCATCAAAGGAGCAGGGGACTCACCCCTCCACTTT. The chain is built from TRBV10-3 and TRBJ1-6, with a weak D call TRBD1 (6 bases). This CDR3 is built from 13 residues. CDR1 is ENHRY, CDR2 SYGVKD, per germline. Trimming stripped 7 bases from V and 10 bases from J, with 14 bases between.

This clonotype was observed a handful of times. The chain couples TRBV10-3 to TRBJ2-3; 8 bases map to TRBD1. The J segment lost 5 bases and the V segment lost 1 base, leaving 5 bases of the junction unmatched. The V gene's germline CDR1 is ENHRY and CDR2 SYGVKD. The CDR3 totals 15 residues. The CDR3 DNA reads TGTGCCATCAGTGAGTGGCAGGGGGCGGGAGATACGCAGTATTTT. It translates to CAISEWQGAGDTQYF.

In its sample, this clonotype was seen a few times. The J gene is TRBJ2-7, the V gene TRBV10-3; 10 bases align to TRBD2. The germline V gene encodes CDR1 ENHRY and CDR2 SYGVKD. V shed 3 bases and J 2 bases; nucleotides not matched to a gene: 4. The CDR3 totals 15 residues. CDR3 sequence: CAISDSSGRAYEQYF. In DNA form, the CDR3 reads TGTGCCATCAGTGATTCCAGCGGGAGGGCCTACGAGCAGTACTTC.

The chain has TRBV7-8 and TRBJ2-1; unclear D gene. This CDR3 has 19 residues. V was shortened by 2 bases and J by 1 base, with 21 bases between the two germline ends. The germline V gene has CDR1 SGHVS and CDR2 FQNEAQ. CDR3 sequence (DNA): TGTGCCAGCAGCTTACGAAGTGTTTTGGGTGTCGGTTCCTACAATGAGCAGTTCTTC. This sequence encodes CASSLRSVLGVGSYNEQFF.

This clonotype has only a few counts. The chain joins TRBV7-6 to TRBJ1-1, with TRBD1 matching over 10 bases. CDR3 length: 15 residues. The ends lost 4 bases at V and 1 base at J; junction bases unmatched: 3. CDR1 is SGHVS, CDR2 FNYEAQ, per germline. The CDR3 coding sequence is TGTGCCAGCAGCTCTCGACAGGGGGCGAACACTGAAGCTTTCTTT. Its translation: CASSSRQGANTEAFF.

The chain uses TRBV30 and TRBJ1-1; D gene unclear. Trimming pared 0 bases from V and 8 bases from J, leaving 16 bases between. The CDR3 is 14 residues long. Germline assignment: CDR1 GTSNPN and CDR2 SVGIG (reference sequence). The CDR3 DNA reads TGTGCCTGGAGTGTTGGGCTGAGCGAGGGCGAAGCTTTCTTT. Amino acids: CAWSVGLSEGEAFF.

In its sample, this clonotype was seen a few times. This chain connects TRBV19 to TRBJ1-5; D remains ambiguous. V was trimmed by 0 bases and J by 8 bases, leaving 11 bases between them. Germline values: CDR1 LNHDA, CDR2 SQIVND (reference sequence). The CDR3 loop spans 14 amino acids. CDR3 amino acids: CASSIEAPGEPQHF. DNA of the CDR3: TGTGCCAGTAGTATAGAGGCCCCTGGGGAGCCCCAGCATTTT.